One and the same sample provided the 24 T cell receptor beta chains below, sequenced in a study of T-cell memory formation after mild COVID-19. In TCRdb, the 5' RACE reads were re-called with MiXCR into one record per CDR3 protein. This sample has a few hundred thousand distinct CDR3 sequences, with approximately 15% found just once. Sequencing input: PBMCs or a T cell subset sorted from them (not recorded which). The receptor source for this set is a young man who had mild COVID-19 (a few samples of this study predate the infection). Cell type and time point are not known.

A few counts support this clonotype. V gene TRBV20-1 combines with J gene TRBJ2-2; the D gene is possibly TRBD2 (6 bases). Trimming took off 6 bases at V and 7 bases at J, with 9 bases between the two ends. Germline V gene data show CDR1 as DFQATT and CDR2 as SNEGSKA (reference sequence). CDR3 length: 11 residues. The CDR3 reads CSAWGGGELFF. The DNA for the CDR3 is TGCAGTGCCTGGGGAGGCGGGGAGCTGTTTTTT.

V gene TRBV25-1 combines with J gene TRBJ2-3, with unresolved D. Germline V lookup: CDR1 MGHDK, CDR2 SYGVNS. Trimming took off 3 bases at V and 5 bases at J, with 9 bases between the two ends. The CDR3 length is 13 residues. In DNA, the CDR3 is TGTGCCAGCAGTGACCCCCCGGGAGATACGCAGTATTTT. This encodes CASSDPPGDTQYF.

This clonotype came up many times. This chain connects TRBV5-1 to TRBJ2-3, with TRBD2 matching 7 bases. Germline V CDR1 and CDR2: SGHRS, YFSETQ. There are 15 residues in the CDR3. The V segment lost 0 bases and the J segment 1 base; nucleotides outside the gene matches: 2. CDR3: CASSLALAGTDTQYF. The CDR3 bases are TGCGCCAGCAGCTTGGCCCTAGCGGGCACAGATACGCAGTATTTT.

This clonotype came up a few times. The chain has TRBV4-3 and TRBJ1-6; D gene unclear. This CDR3 has 15 amino acids. V was pared by 0 bases and J by 9 bases, with 12 bases between. The germline V gene encodes CDR1 LGHNA and CDR2 YSLEER. The chain's CDR3 is CASSQEPLAGSPLHF. CDR3 coding DNA: TGCGCCAGCAGCCAAGAGCCTTTAGCCGGTTCACCCCTCCACTTT.

This clonotype was detected a few times. This chain joins TRBV28 and TRBJ2-2; no clear D gene. The germline V and J ends were trimmed by 6 bases and 7 bases, with 9 bases remaining between them. The CDR3 has 12 residues. Per germline, CDR1 MDHEN and CDR2 SYDVKM. The CDR3 sequence is CASRLGYGELFF. The DNA of the CDR3 is TGTGCCAGCAGATTGGGTTACGGGGAGCTGTTTTTT. Full variable domain (rest looked up from reference TRBV28 and TRBJ2-2): DVKVTQSSRYLVKRTGEKVFLECVQDMDHENMFWYRQDPGLGLRLIYFSYDVKMKEKGDIPEGYSVSREKKERFSLILESASTNQTSMYLCASRLGYGELFFGEGSRLTVL.

The V call is TRBV7-8, the J call TRBJ1-2; TRBD1 might be the D (6 bases). The CDR3 totals 14 residues. Trimming removed 5 bases at V and 7 bases at J, with 17 bases between. CDR1 is SGHVS, CDR2 FQNEAQ, per germline. The CDR3, as DNA: TGTGCCAGCAGCCCCGATGGAGGGGGGACTGGCTACACCTTC. Residues: CASSPDGGGTGYTF.

This clonotype has a handful of counts. J is TRBJ1-2 and V is TRBV20-1; D perhaps matches TRBD1 (6 bases). Germline CDR1 DFQATT, CDR2 SNEGSKA (reference sequence). This CDR3 is built from 15 residues. V lost 0 bases, J lost 2 bases, and 13 bases lay in between. As DNA, the CDR3 is TGCAGTGCTAGAGATCTCAAGGGGGTAAACTATGGCTACACCTTC. This sequence encodes CSARDLKGVNYGYTF.

The chain couples TRBV12-3 or TRBV12-4 to TRBJ1-1; unclear D gene. Trimming left V 3 bases short and J 8 bases short, with 7 bases between. This CDR3 is built from 11 residues. CDR3 sequence: CASSFSGEAFF. The CDR3 DNA follows: TGTGCCAGCAGTTTTAGCGGAGAAGCTTTCTTT.

This clonotype was observed a handful of times. The rearrangement links TRBV13 to TRBJ1-6; D ambiguous. The CDR3 has 14 amino acids. V was trimmed by 3 bases and J by 6 bases, leaving 9 bases between them. Germline V gives CDR1 PRHDT, CDR2 FYEKMQ (reference sequence). DNA of the CDR3: TGTGCCAGCAGCTTGGGCAGGTTTAATTCACCCCTCCACTTT. Residues: CASSLGRFNSPLHF.

This chain joins TRBV5-1 and TRBJ2-2; 9 positions match TRBD1. CDR1 SGHRS and CDR2 YFSETQ come from the germline V gene. The CDR3 contains 15 residues. V was pared by 2 bases and J by 7 bases, with 6 bases of the junction left unmatched. The CDR3 sequence is CASSFGTGKIGELFF. The CDR3 region has the DNA TGCGCCAGCAGCTTCGGGACAGGGAAAATCGGGGAGCTGTTTTTT.

The V gene is TRBV27, the J gene TRBJ2-7; 8 bases line up with TRBD2. Trimming removed 4 bases from V and 0 bases from J; junction bases left unmatched: 5. Germline-derived CDR1 and CDR2 are MNHEY and SMNVEV (reference sequence). The CDR3 totals 15 residues. CDR3 nucleotides: TGTGCCAGCAGTTACGCAGCGGGGGCCTCCTACGAGCAGTACGTC. Translating it yields CASSYAAGASYEQYV.

The chain employs TRBV29-1 and TRBJ2-5, with 7 bases identical to TRBD1. This CDR3 contains 14 residues. CDR1 is SQVTM, CDR2 ANQGSEA, per germline. V lost 2 bases to trimming and J lost 5 bases; unmatched junction nucleotides: 8. The CDR3 is CSVEFARGRETQYF. CDR3 coding DNA: TGCAGCGTTGAATTCGCGAGGGGGCGGGAGACCCAGTACTTC. Full variable domain (remainder filled in from reference TRBV29-1 and TRBJ2-5): SAVISQKPSRDICQRGTSLTIQCQVDSQVTMMFWYRQQPGQSLTLIATANQGSEATYESGFVIDKFPISRPNLTFSTLTVSNMSPEDSSIYLCSVEFARGRETQYFGPGTRLLVL.

The chain has TRBV7-9 and TRBJ1-2, with 8 bases aligning to TRBD1. This CDR3 has 15 amino acids. Trimming removed 5 bases from V and 4 bases from J; junction bases left unmatched: 9. Germline loops: CDR1 SEHNR, CDR2 FQNEAQ (reference sequence). The DNA of the CDR3 is TGTGCCAGCAGCCCCGAGACAGGGACAGGCTATGGCTACACCTTC. The encoded protein is CASSPETGTGYGYTF.

This clonotype was recorded at least ten times. V and J are TRBV5-1 and TRBJ2-2; 12 positions match TRBD2. V trimming: 4 bases; J trimming: 4 bases; junction bases outside the gene matches: 14. The germline CDR1 and CDR2 sequences are SGHRS and YFSETQ. The CDR3 extends over 19 amino acids. This chain's CDR3 is CASSPETSGGLISTGELFF. CDR3 nucleotide sequence: TGCGCCAGCAGCCCGGAGACTAGCGGGGGACTAATCAGCACCGGGGAGCTGTTTTTT.

The rearrangement links TRBV3-1 to TRBJ2-1; possibly TRBD2 for D (6 bases). Deletions cut 2 bases from V and 4 bases from J, with 15 bases between. Germline-derived CDR1 and CDR2 are LGHDT and YNNKEL (reference sequence). The CDR3 extends over 16 amino acids. CDR3 nucleotide sequence: TGTGCCAGCAGCCAATACACTAGCCGATCGTACAATGAGCAGTTCTTC. Translated: CASSQYTSRSYNEQFF.

This clonotype was detected only a few times. The V call is TRBV29-1, the J call TRBJ2-4, with 13 bases lining up with TRBD2. CDR1 SQVTM and CDR2 ANQGSEA come from the germline V gene. This CDR3 region has 15 residues. V lost 3 bases and J lost 6; bases outside the gene matches: 5. Here the CDR3 DNA reads TGCAGCGTTGAGTTAGGGACTAGCGGGGCAAACATTCAGTACTTC. It is translated as CSVELGTSGANIQYF.

CDR3 DNA: TGTGCCAGCAGTTCCTTGGGACTAGCGGGCACAGATACGCAGTATTTT. It yields the protein CASSSLGLAGTDTQYF. This rearrangement joins TRBV6-5 to TRBJ2-3, with 11 bases fitting TRBD2. The CDR3 extends over 16 amino acids. Germline V CDR1 and CDR2: MNHEY, SVGAGI. Germline trimming cut 4 bases from V and 1 base from J; bases unmatched to any gene: 4.

Only a few counts were recorded for this clonotype. This chain uses TRBV7-6 with TRBJ2-5; 8 bases fit TRBD2. The V gene end was trimmed by 3 bases and the J gene end by 5 bases; junction bases not matched to a gene: 8. Germline V lookup: CDR1 SGHVS, CDR2 FNYEAQ. This CDR3 has 15 residues. The CDR3 loop reads CASSFTGGAGETQYF. In DNA form, the CDR3 reads TGTGCCAGCAGCTTCACCGGGGGGGCCGGGGAGACCCAGTACTTC.

This clonotype was seen a handful of times. The V gene is TRBV7-9, the J gene TRBJ1-4; no clear D. The V end was cut by 5 bases, the J end by 6 bases, with 10 bases between. This CDR3 region has 13 residues. Germline CDR1 is SEHNR and CDR2 is FQNEAQ (reference sequence). CDR3 sequence: CASSPNLHEKLFF. The CDR3 nucleotides read TGTGCCAGCAGCCCCAACTTGCATGAAAAACTGTTTTTT.

This clonotype has more than one count but fewer than ten. J is TRBJ2-3 and V is TRBV12-3 or TRBV12-4; D is perhaps TRBD2 (7 bases). The CDR3 runs 17 residues. V was pared by 5 bases and J by 2 bases, with 20 bases between. The CDR3 protein is CASSPPPGRGHTDTQYF. The CDR3 DNA reads TGTGCCAGCAGTCCCCCCCCTGGGCGGGGGCACACAGATACGCAGTATTTT.

The genes are TRBV29-1 and TRBJ2-5; D not resolved. The germline CDR1 and CDR2 sequences are SQVTM and ANQGSEA. This CDR3 spans 16 amino acids. The V end lost 3 bases, the J end lost 0 bases, and 17 bases lay between the germline ends. This CDR3 is CSVDLWQTKDQETQYF. Here the CDR3 DNA reads TGCAGCGTTGATCTGTGGCAGACCAAGGACCAAGAGACCCAGTACTTC.

V is TRBV5-4 and J is TRBJ1-2; D unresolved. The germline V gene has CDR1 SGHNT and CDR2 YYREEE (reference sequence). The CDR3 sequence is 15 residues long. Trimming shortened V by 1 base and J by 0 bases, and 10 bases separated the two germline ends. The CDR3: CASSLNSRANYGYTF. For the CDR3, the DNA is TGTGCCAGCAGCTTGAACAGTAGAGCTAACTATGGCTACACCTTC.

The rearrangement uses TRBV14 and TRBJ2-3, with D hard to call. The germline V and J ends were trimmed by 0 bases and 5 bases, with 6 bases remaining between them. This CDR3 has 13 residues. Germline lookup yields CDR1 SGHDN and CDR2 FVKESK. CDR3 nucleotide sequence: TGTGCCAGCAGCCAAGATATGGGAGATACGCAGTATTTT. Encoded protein: CASSQDMGDTQYF.

The genes are TRBV11-1 and TRBJ2-2; 9 bases match TRBD1. This CDR3 spans 14 amino acids. CDR1 is SGHAT and CDR2 is FQDESV in the germline V gene (reference sequence). CDR3 residues: CATGGTGRTGELFF. The CDR3 coding sequence is TGTGCAACAGGGGGGACAGGGAGGACCGGGGAGCTGTTTTTT.